The source of this TCR beta chain is a study of blood T cell repertoires in COVID-19. TCRdb keeps only in-frame clones here, not all; method: immunoSEQ multiplex PCR. The data hold roughly 200,000 clones, with around 80% observed a single time. Patients at the Seattle site were enrolled during active infection and followed longitudinally. The germline V gene has CDR1 SGHRS and CDR2 YFSETQ. This CDR3 has 16 residues. After removal of 3 bases from V and 7 bases from J, the junction contained 7 bases not matched to a gene. The TCR comes from a woman aged 80 or over with COVID-19, enrolled during active disease. Sample: peripheral blood. The V call is TRBV5-1, the J call TRBJ2-2, with 12 bases lining up with TRBD1. CDR3 amino acids: CASSSGTGGAVGELFF. CDR3 nucleotide sequence: TGCGCCAGCAGCTCCGGGACAGGGGGCGCGGTCGGGGAGCTGTTTTTT.